The 22 T cell receptor beta chains given below trace back to one sample, sequenced in a study of blood T cells in healthy people across ages. A second PCR of 7 to 11 cycles used a sample-barcoded 5' primer and a J-beta primer mix. TCRdb re-analysed the 5' RACE reads in MiXCR, keeping a single row per CDR3 protein. The sample lists roughly 680,000 distinct CDR3 sequences; around 52% were seen once. The source material was blood. The receptor source for this set is a woman of 80 years or more in good health.

This clonotype was observed at least ten times. The rearrangement links TRBV27 to TRBJ2-3; 9 bases fit TRBD1. V was clipped by 8 bases and J by 2 bases; unmatched bases: 8. The CDR3 consists of 15 residues. The germline CDR1 and CDR2 sequences are MNHEY and SMNVEV (reference sequence). The CDR3, as DNA: TGTGCCAGCTCACTAGGACAGGGGATCACAGATACGCAGTATTTT. Translating gives CASSLGQGITDTQYF.

This chain connects TRBV12-3 or TRBV12-4 to TRBJ2-1; D gene uncertain. The CDR3 is made up of 14 amino acids. Trimming removed 2 bases from V and 1 base from J, with 6 bases in between. The CDR3 nucleotides are TGTGCCAGCAGTTTACAGCTTTCCTACAATGAGCAGTTCTTC. Protein: CASSLQLSYNEQFF.

This clonotype showed up many times. The genes are TRBV6-1 and TRBJ2-5; D is unresolved. With 6 bases removed from V and 5 bases from J, the gap between germline ends came to 16 bases. The germline V gene encodes CDR1 MNHNS and CDR2 SASEGT. This CDR3 is 14 amino acids long. The CDR3 DNA sequence: TGTGCCAGCAGCCGACCCATGGGCGTTGAGACCCAGTACTTC. It codes for CASSRPMGVETQYF.

This rearrangement joins TRBV18 to TRBJ2-5, with D uncertain. Between the trimmed V and J ends, which lost 6 bases and 1 base, there was a span of 12 bases. The germline V gene has CDR1 KGHSH and CDR2 LQKENI. The length of the CDR3 is 14 residues. CDR3 in amino acids: CASSPPSSQETQYF. CDR3 bases: TGTGCCAGCTCTCCGCCCAGCAGCCAAGAGACCCAGTACTTC.

Regarding this clonotype: Just one base apart from a much larger clone, this may be a read error. The rearrangement links TRBV5-1 to TRBJ2-3; no reliable D call. CDR1 SGHRS and CDR2 YFSETQ come from the germline V gene. The CDR3 is made up of 13 amino acids. V was pared by 4 bases and J by 8 bases, with 14 bases between. For the CDR3, the DNA is TGCGCCAGCAGCCCTAGGTCCTCGGGTACGCAGTATTTT. Its protein is CASSPRSSGTQYF.

In regard to this clonotype: One end of the junction does not line up with germline, which may come from a read error. This chain uses TRBV29-1 with TRBJ1-1; D possibly corresponds to TRBD1 (5 bases). CDR3 length: 11 amino acids. The V gene's germline CDR1 is SQVTM and CDR2 ANQGSEA. CDR3 loop: CSVEDARGAFF. In DNA form, the CDR3 reads TGCAGCGTAGAAGACGCGCGGGGGGCTTTCTTT.

V is TRBV7-8 and J is TRBJ1-4; D is possibly TRBD1 (6 bases). Germline loops: CDR1 SGHVS, CDR2 FQNEAQ. The CDR3 loop spans 14 amino acids. Trimming took 8 bases from V and 1 from J, leaving 11 bases between them. CDR3 coding DNA: TGTGCCAGCGCCCGGGGGCGAACTAATGAAAAACTGTTTTTT. Translating it yields CASARGRTNEKLFF.

About this clonotype itself: A read error may produce the germline difference seen at one junction end. The chain is built from TRBV24-1 and TRBJ2-3; TRBD2 aligns across 7 bases. Germline assignment: CDR1 KGHDR and CDR2 SFDVKD. The CDR3 runs 16 residues. The CDR3 spells CAASESRWEGRDTQYF. CDR3 in DNA: TGTGCCGCCAGTGAGAGCCGGTGGGAGGGTCGGGATACGCAGTATTTT.

This clonotype showed up just a few times. The rearrangement links TRBV18 to TRBJ2-5, with 11 positions matching TRBD1. Per the germline V gene, CDR1 is KGHSH and CDR2 is LQKENI. The length of the CDR3 is 18 residues. The J segment lost 5 bases and the V segment lost 3 bases, leaving 14 bases of the junction unmatched. This CDR3 reads CASSPYLGQGAKTETQYF. DNA for the CDR3: TGTGCCAGCTCACCGTACCTCGGACAGGGGGCGAAGACTGAGACCCAGTACTTC. Drawing the rest from reference TRBV18 and TRBJ2-5, the complete variable domain is NAGVMQNPRHLVRRRGQEARLRCSPMKGHSHVYWYRQLPEEGLKFMVYLQKENIIDESGMPKERFSAEFPKEGPSILRIQQVVRGDSAAYFCASSPYLGQGAKTETQYFGPGTRLLVL.

The sample holds one count of this clonotype. The V gene is TRBV7-9, the J gene TRBJ2-7; a possible D gene is TRBD1 (7 bases). With 5 bases removed from V and 4 bases from J, the gap between germline ends came to 15 bases. This CDR3 has 14 residues. Germline CDR1 SEHNR, CDR2 FQNEAQ (reference sequence). Written as DNA, the CDR3 is TGTGCCAGCAGCCCCCCAGGGGGGCCGTACGAGCAGTACTTC. It specifies CASSPPGGPYEQYF.

In its sample, this clonotype was seen many times. J is TRBJ2-7 and V is TRBV28; TRBD1 matches 12 bases. Germline values: CDR1 MDHEN, CDR2 SYDVKM. With V trimmed by 6 bases and J by 5 bases, 8 bases remained unmatched. CDR3 size: 15 residues. The CDR3 DNA is TGTGCCAGCAGCTCGACCGGGACAGGGGGCAACGAGCAGTACTTC. This sequence encodes CASSSTGTGGNEQYF.

This clonotype turned up a few times. J is TRBJ2-2 and V is TRBV20-1; TRBD2 agrees at 9 bases. The length of the CDR3 is 14 residues. Germline V lookup: CDR1 DFQATT, CDR2 SNEGSKA (reference sequence). After removal of 5 bases from V and 6 bases from J, the junction contained 7 bases not matched to a gene. The CDR3 region has the DNA TGCAGTGCTTTTAGCGGGAGATCCTCCGGGGAGCTGTTTTTT. It is translated as CSAFSGRSSGELFF.

The genes are TRBV6-1 and TRBJ2-5; 14 bases fit TRBD2. CDR3 length: 16 amino acids. Germline V gives CDR1 MNHNS, CDR2 SASEGT. J lost 5 bases, V lost 1 base, and 3 bases had no gene match. CDR3 sequence (DNA): TGTGCCAGCAGTGAAGTGGGACTAGCGGGGGTTGAGACCCAGTACTTC. Its protein is CASSEVGLAGVETQYF.

DNA of the CDR3: TGTGCCAGCACCTTGGACAGGGGGTACAATGAGCAGTTCTTC. The encoded protein is CASTLDRGYNEQFF. The chain links TRBV2 to TRBJ2-1; 10 bases match TRBD1. Germline CDR1 and CDR2: SNHLY and FYNNEI. V lost 7 bases to trimming and J lost 4 bases; unmatched junction nucleotides: 4. CDR3 size: 14 residues.

The chain uses TRBV7-2 and TRBJ2-3; D possibly uses TRBD1 or TRBD2 (5 bases each). The CDR3 extends over 13 amino acids. The germline V gene encodes CDR1 SGHTA and CDR2 FQGNSA. The ends were cut back, 5 bases at V and 12 bases at J, with 18 bases in the middle. In nucleotides, the CDR3 is TGTGCCAGCAGCACTCCGGGGCCACACGTTCAGTATTTT. It yields the protein CASSTPGPHVQYF.

The CDR3 sequence is CASSEAASGYNEQFF. The CDR3 bases are TGCGCCAGCAGTGAAGCGGCTAGCGGATACAATGAGCAGTTCTTC. The V call is TRBV10-1, the J call TRBJ2-1, with 7 bases that match TRBD2. The germline V gene encodes CDR1 WNHNN and CDR2 SYGVQD (reference sequence). Trimming removed 3 bases from V and 4 bases from J; junction bases left unmatched: 6. The CDR3 sequence is 15 residues long.

V is TRBV19 and J is TRBJ2-1; 10 bases are shared with TRBD2. The germline CDR1 and CDR2 sequences are LNHDA and SQIVND (reference sequence). The CDR3 runs 16 residues. Trimming removed 1 base from V and 7 bases from J; junction bases left unmatched: 7. CDR3 region: CASSIGSGGAMNEQFF. The CDR3 nucleotides are TGTGCCAGTAGTATAGGGAGCGGGGGGGCCATGAATGAGCAGTTCTTC.

The rearrangement joins TRBV7-9 to TRBJ2-5; D gene uncertain. V lost 2 bases and J lost 1, with 8 bases in between. Germline V gene data show CDR1 as SEHNR and CDR2 as FQNEAQ (reference sequence). The CDR3 covers 14 residues. CDR3: CASSLFGSQETQYF. The CDR3 coding sequence is TGTGCCAGCAGCTTATTTGGATCCCAAGAGACCCAGTACTTC.

The chain has TRBV7-9 and TRBJ1-4, with 8 bases that match TRBD1. Germline-derived CDR1 and CDR2 are SEHNR and FQNEAQ (reference sequence). The CDR3 covers 14 residues. The J segment lost 7 bases and the V segment lost 5 bases, leaving 6 bases of the junction unmatched. The CDR3 region has the DNA TGTGCCAGCAGCCTGACAGGGGCGGCTGAAAAACTGTTTTTT. The encoded protein is CASSLTGAAEKLFF.

This clonotype was observed many times. The CDR3 loop reads CASSLGGGKPQHF. CDR3 DNA: TGTGCCAGCAGTTTAGGGGGGGGCAAGCCCCAGCATTTT. The chain combines TRBV12-3 or TRBV12-4 with TRBJ1-5; D might be TRBD1 (6 bases). V lost 1 base and J lost 8, with 9 bases in between. The CDR3 runs 13 residues.

J is TRBJ2-1 and V is TRBV6-1; no definite D call. Trimming pared 6 bases from V and 7 bases from J, leaving 10 bases between. The CDR3 has 12 amino acids. Germline V gene data show CDR1 as MNHNS and CDR2 as SASEGT. The CDR3 reads CASRLTGNEQFF. CDR3 DNA: TGTGCCAGCAGGCTTACTGGTAATGAGCAGTTCTTC.

In this sample, this clonotype turned up a few times. The J gene is TRBJ1-1, the V gene TRBV5-6; 7 bases are a match to TRBD1. The ends lost 7 bases at V and 4 bases at J; junction bases unmatched: 10. Germline CDR1 is SGHDT and CDR2 is YYEEEE. The CDR3 runs to 14 residues. In nucleotides, the CDR3 is TGTGCCAGCCAAAGAGGGGGCGCGGGCACTGAAGCTTTCTTT. Translating gives CASQRGGAGTEAFF.